The 25 T cell receptor beta chains below all came from one sample that was sequenced in a study of blood T cell repertoires in COVID-19. Only in-frame clones appear in the TCRdb table, and some are missing; sequencing was by immunoSEQ multiplex PCR. The repertoire holds 67,000 or so clones, with 81% as singletons. The specimen sequenced was peripheral blood. Receptors were obtained from a woman in her sixties or seventies with acute or convalescent COVID-19.

V gene TRBV19 combines with J gene TRBJ2-5, with D possibly being TRBD2 (6 bases). From germline, CDR1 is LNHDA and CDR2 SQIVND (reference sequence). With 5 bases removed from V and 1 base from J, the gap between germline ends came to 8 bases. This CDR3 has 13 residues. This chain's CDR3 is CASSAGTQETQYF. In nucleotides, the CDR3 is TGTGCCAGTAGTGCGGGGACCCAAGAGACCCAGTACTTC.

This sequence joins TRBV28 and TRBJ2-7; the D is unclear. This CDR3 is built from 15 residues. The V end was cut by 1 base, the J end by 3 bases, with 13 bases between. Germline assignment: CDR1 MDHEN and CDR2 SYDVKM. CDR3 DNA: TGTGCCAGCAGTTTATTTGGGCAACGGTTCTACGAGCAGTACTTC. Residues: CASSLFGQRFYEQYF.

The chain carries TRBV5-4 and TRBJ2-6, with D perhaps TRBD1 (5 bases). This CDR3 spans 16 amino acids. Germline V CDR1 and CDR2: SGHNT, YYREEE (reference sequence). V lost 4 bases, J lost 1 base, and 12 bases lay in between. CDR3 sequence: CASSIAGLSGANVLTF. The CDR3 region has the DNA TGTGCCAGCAGCATAGCAGGGTTGTCTGGGGCCAACGTCCTGACTTTC.

This chain joins TRBV5-1 and TRBJ2-5; 12 bases fit TRBD1. The length of the CDR3 is 17 residues. V dropped 0 bases and J dropped 4; count of bases not matched to a gene: 7. CDR1 and CDR2 (germline): SGHRS, YFSETQ. The CDR3 protein is CASSLGDRGRVGETQYF. The CDR3 nucleotides read TGCGCCAGCAGCTTGGGGGACAGGGGGCGGGTTGGAGAGACCCAGTACTTC.

V and J are TRBV4-1 and TRBJ1-2; tentatively, D is TRBD1 (6 bases). The germline CDR1 and CDR2 sequences are MGHRA and YSYEKL. There are 14 residues in the CDR3. Trimming pared 4 bases from V and 5 bases from J, leaving 14 bases between. CDR3 in amino acids: CASSPQGLWYGYTF. The CDR3 region has the DNA TGCGCCAGCAGCCCACAGGGTCTTTGGTATGGCTACACCTTC.

This clone was counted a single time. The chain couples TRBV5-1 to TRBJ2-7; TRBD1 is a possible D gene (5 bases). Germline values: CDR1 SGHRS, CDR2 YFSETQ. The CDR3 is made up of 15 amino acids. V was clipped by 0 bases and J by 0 bases, with 10 bases between them. The CDR3 DNA follows: TGCGCCAGCAGCTTGGCAGGGCCCCCCTCCTACGAGCAGTACTTC. Protein: CASSLAGPPSYEQYF.

The gene calls are TRBV12-3 or TRBV12-4 and TRBJ1-3, with D tentatively TRBD1 (6 bases). V was clipped by 6 bases and J by 4 bases, with 10 bases between them. The CDR3 is made up of 13 amino acids. Written as DNA, the CDR3 is TGTGCCAGCAGCAGGGGAGAAGGAAACACCATATATTTT. Translating gives CASSRGEGNTIYF.

The chain carries TRBV10-1 and TRBJ2-5, with a possible D match to TRBD1 (6 bases). CDR1 is WNHNN, CDR2 SYGVQD, per germline (reference sequence). The length of the CDR3 is 15 residues. V dropped 0 bases and J dropped 4 bases, with 12 bases sitting between them. This CDR3 is CASSESTLQGETQYF. CDR3 sequence (DNA): TGCGCCAGCAGTGAGTCCACCTTACAGGGAGAGACCCAGTACTTC.

This chain uses TRBV3-1 (or the pseudogene TRBV3-2) with TRBJ1-3; TRBD1 matches at 7 bases. The V and J ends lost 4 bases and 11 bases, in that order; junction bases with no gene match: 17. CDR3 length: 16 amino acids. The germline gives CDR1 LGHDT, CDR2 YNNKEL (reference sequence). The CDR3, as DNA: TGTGCCAGCAGCCCTAAGCCCGGGACAGTGGGGAGAGCCATATATTTT. Translated: CASSPKPGTVGRAIYF.

The V gene is TRBV28, the J gene TRBJ1-1; D unclear. The V end was cut by 5 bases, the J end by 4 bases, with 11 bases between. This CDR3 is 13 amino acids long. The V gene's germline CDR1 is MDHEN and CDR2 SYDVKM. The CDR3 reads CASSPGRVTEAFF. DNA for the CDR3: TGTGCCAGCAGTCCGGGGAGGGTCACTGAAGCTTTCTTT.

This rearrangement joins TRBV29-1 to TRBJ1-1; tentative D call: TRBD1 (6 bases). This CDR3 region has 14 residues. CDR1 SQVTM and CDR2 ANQGSEA come from the germline V gene. V was cut by 7 bases and J by 1 base, with 16 bases left in between. The DNA for the CDR3 is TGCAGCGCTTCGGTTCGGACAGCGAACACTGAAGCTTTCTTT. It yields the protein CSASVRTANTEAFF. Full variable domain (outside the CDR3, taken from reference TRBV29-1 and TRBJ1-1): SAVISQKPSRDICQRGTSLTIQCQVDSQVTMMFWYRQQPGQSLTLIATANQGSEATYESGFVIDKFPISRPNLTFSTLTVSNMSPEDSSIYLCSASVRTANTEAFFGQGTRLTVV.

This chain's CDR3 is CASSWVGTSGSMVNEQFF. The CDR3 DNA reads TGTGCCAGCAGCTGGGTGGGGACTAGCGGGAGCATGGTGAATGAGCAGTTCTTC. V is TRBV7-9 and J is TRBJ2-1; 14 bases fit TRBD2. The CDR3 consists of 18 residues. After removal of 4 bases from V and 7 bases from J, the junction contained 12 bases not matched to a gene. Germline loops: CDR1 SEHNR, CDR2 FQNEAQ (reference sequence). Looking up the rest from reference TRBV7-9 and TRBJ2-1 gives the full variable domain: DTGVSQNPRHKITKRGQNVTFRCDPISEHNRLYWYRQTLGQGPEFLTYFQNEAQLEKSRLLSDRFSAERPKGSFSTLEIQRTEQGDSAMYLCASSWVGTSGSMVNEQFFGPGTRLTVL.

The chain has TRBV5-1 and TRBJ2-7; D not resolved. This CDR3 region has 14 residues. Trimming removed 1 base from V and 3 bases from J, with 11 bases in between. Germline V lookup: CDR1 SGHRS, CDR2 YFSETQ. The CDR3 sequence is CASSLNGGDYEQYF. Written as DNA, the CDR3 is TGCGCCAGCAGCTTGAACGGCGGCGACTACGAGCAGTACTTC.

The V gene is TRBV19, the J gene TRBJ1-5; D gene ambiguous. Germline lookup yields CDR1 LNHDA and CDR2 SQIVND (reference sequence). V shed 5 bases and J shed 2 bases, with 16 bases lying between them. The CDR3 loop spans 16 amino acids. The CDR3 DNA follows: TGTGCCAGTAGTTCGCGACGGACTACCGGCAATCAGCCCCAGCATTTT. Encoded protein: CASSSRRTTGNQPQHF. Drawing the rest from reference TRBV19 and TRBJ1-5, the complete variable domain is DGGITQSPKYLFRKEGQNVTLSCEQNLNHDAMYWYRQDPGQGLRLIYYSQIVNDFQKGDIAEGYSVSREKKESFPLTVTSAQKNPTAFYLCASSSRRTTGNQPQHFGDGTRLSIL.

This chain connects TRBV18 to TRBJ1-2; D not certain. V was clipped by 2 bases and J by 4 bases, with 8 bases between them. The germline CDR1 and CDR2 sequences are KGHSH and LQKENI. The CDR3 loop spans 13 amino acids. Here the CDR3 reads CASSPGQAYGYTF. The DNA for the CDR3 is TGTGCCAGCTCACCAGGGCAGGCCTATGGCTACACCTTC.

The chain couples TRBV11-3 to TRBJ2-7; D uncertain. The V end was cut by 0 bases, the J end by 2 bases, with 20 bases between. The CDR3 covers 18 residues. From germline, CDR1 is SGHNT and CDR2 YENEEA. The CDR3, as DNA: TGTGCCAGCAGCTTAGATCGTCTAGAGCTGAGTTACCCCTACGAGCAGTACTTC. Its translation: CASSLDRLELSYPYEQYF.

This chain connects TRBV7-2 to TRBJ1-3, with 9 bases matching TRBD1. Germline V gives CDR1 SGHTA, CDR2 FQGNSA. The CDR3 runs to 17 residues. J was trimmed by 0 bases and V by 6 bases; bases with no gene match: 9. CDR3 DNA: TGTGCCAGCAGACTTAAACAGGGGGCGACCTCTGGAAACACCATATATTTT. It yields the protein CASRLKQGATSGNTIYF.

This chain links TRBV11-2 with TRBJ2-1; 10 bases fit TRBD2. Germline CDR1 SGHAT, CDR2 FQNNGV. CDR3 length equals 16 residues. Trimming took 5 bases from V and 9 from J; bases not matched to a gene: 13. Here the CDR3 DNA reads TGTGCCAGCAGCACCCGCGCTAGCGGGAGCCTGCCTGAGCAGTTCTTC. Protein: CASSTRASGSLPEQFF.

The chain combines TRBV30 with TRBJ2-1; 8 nucleotides agree with TRBD2. CDR3 length equals 14 residues. Trimming cost V 4 bases and J 10 bases; bases outside gene matches: 12. In germline, CDR1 is GTSNPN, CDR2 SVGIG (reference sequence). The CDR3 DNA sequence: TGTGCCTGGATCCGAGCCGGGGAGCGGGGGGAGCAGTTCTTC. Amino acid sequence: CAWIRAGERGEQFF.

This chain uses TRBV19 with TRBJ2-3, with 8 bases lining up with TRBD2. Trimming at V came to 5 bases and at J to 1 base, leaving 5 bases not matched to a gene. The CDR3 runs to 15 residues. The germline V gene has CDR1 LNHDA and CDR2 SQIVND (reference sequence). CDR3: CASSHWRGGTDTQYF. The CDR3 bases are TGTGCCAGTAGTCACTGGCGGGGGGGCACAGATACGCAGTATTTT.

This chain joins TRBV6-5 and TRBJ2-5; D is unresolved. V gave up 6 bases and J gave up 4 bases, with 18 bases separating them. This CDR3 spans 15 amino acids. The germline V gene encodes CDR1 MNHEY and CDR2 SVGAGI. CDR3 sequence: CASRRTEWSVETQYF. Written as DNA, the CDR3 is TGTGCCAGCAGACGAACCGAGTGGTCTGTAGAGACCCAGTACTTC.

The rearrangement uses TRBV10-3 and TRBJ2-5; TRBD1 aligns across 9 bases. CDR3 length: 13 amino acids. V was clipped by 4 bases and J by 5 bases; unmatched bases: 2. Germline CDR1 reads ENHRY; CDR2 reads SYGVKD. The CDR3, as DNA: TGTGCCATCAGTGCGGGACAGGGTGAGACCCAGTACTTC. It encodes CAISAGQGETQYF.

The chain couples TRBV12-3 or TRBV12-4 to TRBJ2-7; weak D call: TRBD1 (6 bases). The CDR3 is made up of 13 amino acids. With 7 bases removed from V and 7 bases from J, the gap between germline ends came to 17 bases. CDR3 region: CASNLGATREQYF. Here the CDR3 DNA reads TGTGCCAGCAATTTGGGGGCCACTCGAGAGCAGTACTTC.

This chain connects TRBV15 to TRBJ2-6; 8 bases line up with TRBD1. There are 15 residues in the CDR3. After removal of 0 bases from V and 11 bases from J, the junction contained 6 bases not matched to a gene. Germline loops: CDR1 LNHNV, CDR2 YYDKDF (reference sequence). The CDR3, as DNA: TGTGCCACCAGCAGAGATCTTGTGACAGGGGACGTCCTGACTTTC. Residues: CATSRDLVTGDVLTF.

The CDR3 is CASSLEGQGIDTQYF. The CDR3 bases are TGTGCCAGCAGCTTAGAGGGACAGGGTATAGATACGCAGTATTTT. The chain is built from TRBV7-2 and TRBJ2-3; 9 bases map to TRBD1. CDR3 length: 15 amino acids. The V and J ends lost 1 base and 5 bases, in that order; junction bases with no gene match: 4. Germline CDR1 and CDR2: SGHTA and FQGNSA. The variable domain in full, completed from reference TRBV7-2 and TRBJ2-3, reads GAGVSQSPSNKVTEKGKDVELRCDPISGHTALYWYRQSLGQGLEFLIYFQGNSAPDKSGLPSDRFSAERTGGSVSTLTIQRTQQEDSAVYLCASSLEGQGIDTQYFGPGTRLTVL.